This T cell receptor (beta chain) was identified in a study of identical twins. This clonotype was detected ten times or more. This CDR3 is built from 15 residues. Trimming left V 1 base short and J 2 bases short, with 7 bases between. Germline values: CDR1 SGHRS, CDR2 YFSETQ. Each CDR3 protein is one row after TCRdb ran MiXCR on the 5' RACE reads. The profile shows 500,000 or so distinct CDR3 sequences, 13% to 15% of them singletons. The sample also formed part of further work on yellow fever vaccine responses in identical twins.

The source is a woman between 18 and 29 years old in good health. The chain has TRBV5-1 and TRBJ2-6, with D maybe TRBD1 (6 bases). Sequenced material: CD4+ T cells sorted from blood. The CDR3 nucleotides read TGCGCCAGCAGCTTGACAGGGACTGGGGCCAACGTCCTGACTTTC. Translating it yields CASSLTGTGANVLTF.